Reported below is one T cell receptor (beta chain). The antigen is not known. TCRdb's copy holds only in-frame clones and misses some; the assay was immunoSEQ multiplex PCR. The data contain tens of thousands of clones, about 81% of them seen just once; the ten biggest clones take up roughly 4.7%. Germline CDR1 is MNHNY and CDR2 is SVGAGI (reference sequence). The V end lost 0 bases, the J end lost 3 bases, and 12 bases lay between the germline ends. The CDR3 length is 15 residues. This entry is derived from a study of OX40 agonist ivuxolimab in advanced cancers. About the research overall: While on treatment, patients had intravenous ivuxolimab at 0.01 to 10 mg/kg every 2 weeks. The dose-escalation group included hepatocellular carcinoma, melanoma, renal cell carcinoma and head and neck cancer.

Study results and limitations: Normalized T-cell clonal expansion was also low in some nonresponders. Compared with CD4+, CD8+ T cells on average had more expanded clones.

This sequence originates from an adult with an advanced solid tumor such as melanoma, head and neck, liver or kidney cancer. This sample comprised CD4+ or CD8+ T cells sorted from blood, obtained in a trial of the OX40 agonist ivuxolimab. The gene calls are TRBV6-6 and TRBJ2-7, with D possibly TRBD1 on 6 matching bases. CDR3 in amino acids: CASSYSGQNSYEQYF. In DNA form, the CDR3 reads TGTGCCAGCAGTTACTCCGGACAGAATAGCTACGAGCAGTACTTC.